The subject of this entry is one T cell receptor (beta chain). What it binds is not known. This CDR3 has 15 residues. CDR1 SNHLY and CDR2 FYNNEI come from the germline V gene. Trimming pared 3 bases from V and 4 bases from J, leaving 15 bases between. The data are from a study of cytomegalovirus exposure and HLA in healthy donors. Whole-study results and caveats: An analysis was carried out later, and it reportedly showed fewer N-insertions in an Asian-associated ancestry cluster than the roughly 670-donor mean. In an earlier analysis, about 87% or about 30%: the productive usage of most TCR beta V segments. Later on, a genetic analysis was performed. It linked a missense variant in DCLRE1C with V- and J-gene trimming of TCR beta. A later analysis associated 15,000 or so TCR beta sequences with HLA alleles at a 0.05 false discovery rate.

The PCR contained 60 Vbeta and 13 Jbeta primers. Using immunoSEQ multiplex PCR, the repertoire was profiled, and TCRdb retains in-frame clones only, with some absent. The repertoire holds 100,000 to 150,000 clones, with 81% as singletons. The receptor was derived from a man younger than 35 in good health and CMV-seropositive. This chain links TRBV2 with TRBJ1-2; D possibly corresponds to TRBD1 (5 bases). Sequencing was carried out using PBMCs. CDR3 coding DNA: TGTGCCAGCAGTGATGGGCAGGGCTTTCTCTATGGCTACACCTTC. This codes for CASSDGQGFLYGYTF.